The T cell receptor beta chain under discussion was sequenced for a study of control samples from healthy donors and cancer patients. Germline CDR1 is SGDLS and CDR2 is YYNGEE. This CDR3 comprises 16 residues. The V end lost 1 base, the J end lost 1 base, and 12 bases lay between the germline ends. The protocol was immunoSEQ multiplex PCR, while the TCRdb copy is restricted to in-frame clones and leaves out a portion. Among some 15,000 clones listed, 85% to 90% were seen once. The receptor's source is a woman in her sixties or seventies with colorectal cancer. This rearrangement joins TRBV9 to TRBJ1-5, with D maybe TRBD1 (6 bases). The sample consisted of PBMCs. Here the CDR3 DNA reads TGTGCCAGCAGCGTAAGGGGGAGTTTCAGCAATCAGCCCCAGCATTTT. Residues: CASSVRGSFSNQPQHF.